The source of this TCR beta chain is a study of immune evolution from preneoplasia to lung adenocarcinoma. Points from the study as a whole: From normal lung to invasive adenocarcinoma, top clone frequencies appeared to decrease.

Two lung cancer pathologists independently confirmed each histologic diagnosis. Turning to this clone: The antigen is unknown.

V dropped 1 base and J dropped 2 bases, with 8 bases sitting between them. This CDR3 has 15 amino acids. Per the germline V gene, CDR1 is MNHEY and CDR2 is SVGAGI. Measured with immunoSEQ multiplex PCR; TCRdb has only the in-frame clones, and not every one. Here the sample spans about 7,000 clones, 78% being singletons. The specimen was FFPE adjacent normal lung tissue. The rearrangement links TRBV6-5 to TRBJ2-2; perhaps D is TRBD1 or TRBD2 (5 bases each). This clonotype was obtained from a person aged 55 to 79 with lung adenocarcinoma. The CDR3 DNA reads TGTGCCAGCAGTTACTACGGGGCAAACACCGGGGAGCTGTTTTTT. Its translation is CASSYYGANTGELFF.